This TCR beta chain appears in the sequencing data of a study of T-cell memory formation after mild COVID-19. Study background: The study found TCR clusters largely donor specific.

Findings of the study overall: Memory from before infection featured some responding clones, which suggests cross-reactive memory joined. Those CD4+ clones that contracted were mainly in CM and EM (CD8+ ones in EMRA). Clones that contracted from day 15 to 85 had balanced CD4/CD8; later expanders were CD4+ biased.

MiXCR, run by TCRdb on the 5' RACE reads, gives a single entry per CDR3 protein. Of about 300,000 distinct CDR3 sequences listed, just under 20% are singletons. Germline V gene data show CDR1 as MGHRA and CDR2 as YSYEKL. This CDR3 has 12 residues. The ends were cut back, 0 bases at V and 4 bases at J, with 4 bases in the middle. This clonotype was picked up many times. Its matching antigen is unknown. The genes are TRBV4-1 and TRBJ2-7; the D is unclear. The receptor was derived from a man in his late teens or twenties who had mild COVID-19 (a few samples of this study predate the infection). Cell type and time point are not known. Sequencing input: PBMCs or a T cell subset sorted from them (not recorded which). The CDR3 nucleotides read TGCGCCAGCAGCCAAGAAGGGTACGAGCAGTACTTC. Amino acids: CASSQEGYEQYF.